Each of the 17 T cell receptor beta chains below was sequenced from the same sample in a study of T cell repertoires in cytomegalovirus infection. TCRdb reprocessed the reads via MiXCR and lists one record per CDR3 protein. The data show approximately 470,000 distinct CDR3 sequences, with 42% seen just once and around 45% held by the top ten. These receptors have no known antigen. The material sequenced was cultured PBMCs, taken from culture after CMV antigen stimulation. These receptor sequences come from a human donor in good health (CMV status not recorded). Some clones in this sample may be carry-over from other donors' samples.

This chain joins TRBV29-1 and TRBJ1-4; possibly TRBD1 for D (5 bases). CDR3 length equals 10 residues. The V gene's germline CDR1 is SQVTM and CDR2 ANQGSEA. Trimming left V 6 bases short and J 14 bases short, with 13 bases between. The CDR3 sequence: CSVKDTILFF. In DNA form, the CDR3 reads TGCAGCGTAAAGGACACCATCCTGTTTTTT.

This clonotype was detected only a few times. The chain couples TRBV12-3 or TRBV12-4 to TRBJ2-2, with D maybe TRBD2 (5 bases). The germline V and J ends were trimmed by 7 bases and 4 bases, with 19 bases remaining between them. This CDR3 contains 16 residues. The CDR3 region is CASTLKGSVGTGELFF. The CDR3 DNA follows: TGTGCCAGCACCCTTAAGGGTAGCGTAGGCACCGGGGAGCTGTTTTTT.

The V call is TRBV7-9, the J call TRBJ2-7; 8 bases match TRBD1. The CDR3 contains 17 residues. Germline V gene sequence: CDR1 SEHNR, CDR2 FQNEAQ (reference sequence). J lost 6 bases, V lost 1 base, and 14 bases had no gene match. The CDR3: CASSLVSLRGLRLEQYF. CDR3 DNA: TGTGCCAGCAGCTTAGTCTCCCTCAGGGGGCTACGACTCGAGCAGTACTTC.

The table lists this clonotype with a few counts. The chain joins TRBV20-1 to TRBJ2-5; D ambiguous. V was clipped by 0 bases and J by 5 bases, with 16 bases between them. Germline CDR1 reads DFQATT; CDR2 reads SNEGSKA (reference sequence). CDR3 size: 15 residues. The CDR3 bases are TGCAGTGCTAGAGATCCGAGGTTGGTTGCGGAGACCCAGTACTTC. Protein sequence: CSARDPRLVAETQYF.

The table lists this clonotype with a few counts. The rearrangement joins TRBV7-2 to TRBJ1-1; no firm D call. This CDR3 comprises 14 residues. Trimming shortened V by 1 base and J by 6 bases, and 12 bases separated the two germline ends. Germline loops: CDR1 SGHTA, CDR2 FQGNSA. CDR3 in amino acids: CASSLGHNVAEAFF. The CDR3 nucleotides read TGTGCCAGCAGCTTAGGACATAATGTGGCTGAAGCTTTCTTT.

The chain has TRBV12-3 or TRBV12-4 and TRBJ1-5; D is unclear. This CDR3 is built from 14 residues. The V gene lost 6 bases and the J gene lost 1 base, with 10 bases spanning the gap. The CDR3 sequence is CASRGPASNQPQHF. The CDR3, as DNA: TGTGCCAGCAGAGGCCCAGCAAGCAATCAGCCCCAGCATTTT.

This clonotype was seen only a few times. J is TRBJ1-2 and V is TRBV7-2; D remains ambiguous. V was trimmed by 7 bases and J by 0 bases, leaving 12 bases between them. Germline V gene sequence: CDR1 SGHTA, CDR2 FQGNSA. The CDR3 contains 14 residues. CDR3 sequence (DNA): TGTGCCAGCACCATACCTGGGCCTAACTATGGCTACACCTTC. Translated, it gives CASTIPGPNYGYTF.

This clonotype occurred a few times. This chain connects TRBV11-2 to TRBJ2-2; D unresolved. The V end lost 5 bases, the J end lost 5 bases, and 9 bases lay between the germline ends. Germline-derived CDR1 and CDR2 are SGHAT and FQNNGV. The CDR3 runs to 13 residues. In nucleotides, the CDR3 is TGTGCCAGCAGCCGTGACCTGACCGGGGAGCTGTTTTTT. Encoded protein: CASSRDLTGELFF.

The chain employs TRBV6-1 and TRBJ2-7; weak D call: TRBD1 (5 bases). Trimming shortened V by 4 bases and J by 2 bases, and 18 bases separated the two germline ends. This CDR3 has 16 residues. Per germline, CDR1 MNHNS and CDR2 SASEGT. CDR3 region: CASSALDSVSPYEQYF. DNA of the CDR3: TGTGCCAGCAGTGCCTTAGACAGCGTTTCCCCCTACGAGCAGTACTTC.

The chain has TRBV20-1 and TRBJ1-2, with D hard to call. V shed 6 bases and J shed 12 bases, with 20 bases lying between them. The CDR3 is 12 residues long. The germline V gene has CDR1 DFQATT and CDR2 SNEGSKA (reference sequence). CDR3 residues: CSAPEGSGLNTF. In nucleotides, the CDR3 is TGCAGTGCCCCGGAAGGTTCAGGTCTTAACACCTTC.

The sample holds a few counts of this clonotype. The chain links TRBV7-2 to TRBJ2-7, with 15 positions matching TRBD2. Germline V gene data show CDR1 as SGHTA and CDR2 as FQGNSA. The CDR3 length is 18 residues. J gave up 2 bases and V 5 bases, and 10 bases lay outside the gene matches. CDR3 DNA: TGTGCCAGCAGCCCGCGGACTAGCGGGAGGGCGTTCGCCTACGAGCAGTACTTC. This codes for CASSPRTSGRAFAYEQYF.

The rearrangement links TRBV6-2 or TRBV6-3 to TRBJ2-5; TRBD2 matches 8 bases. The CDR3 runs to 19 residues. Per the germline V gene, CDR1 is MNHEY and CDR2 is SVGEGT. V shed 7 bases and J 4 bases; nucleotides not matched to a gene: 23. The CDR3 DNA sequence: TGTGCCAGCAAGCCTAGGAATCGCACCGGGAGGGAGTTGCTAGAGACCCAGTACTTC. This translates into CASKPRNRTGRELLETQYF.

This chain links TRBV19 with TRBJ2-2; D gene ambiguous. The CDR3 sequence is 12 residues long. Looked up from germline, CDR1 is LNHDA and CDR2 is SQIVND (reference sequence). The V and J ends lost 2 bases and 7 bases respectively, with 5 bases between them. CDR3: CASSIIRGELFF. CDR3 coding DNA: TGTGCCAGTAGTATAATCCGCGGGGAGCTGTTTTTT.

This rearrangement joins TRBV2 to TRBJ1-2; the match to TRBD1 covers 9 bases. V trimming: 8 bases; J trimming: 4 bases; junction bases outside the gene matches: 8. The CDR3 is 14 amino acids. The germline V gene has CDR1 SNHLY and CDR2 FYNNEI. The CDR3 here is CASLKGTGIYGYTF. The CDR3 DNA is TGTGCCAGCCTCAAGGGGACAGGGATCTATGGCTACACCTTC.

V is TRBV12-3 or TRBV12-4 and J is TRBJ2-7, with D possibly being TRBD1 (5 bases). With 8 bases removed from V and 5 bases from J, the gap between germline ends came to 13 bases. The CDR3 is made up of 12 amino acids. The chain's CDR3 is CASWGPGHEQYF. DNA of the CDR3: TGTGCCAGCTGGGGCCCTGGCCACGAGCAGTACTTC.

The chain combines TRBV4-3 with TRBJ2-3, with 8 positions matching TRBD2. V was pared by 0 bases and J by 6 bases, with 5 bases of the junction left unmatched. Per the germline V gene, CDR1 is LGHNA and CDR2 is YSLEER. This CDR3 comprises 15 residues. The CDR3 DNA is TGCGCCAGCAGCCAAGACCCGGCGGGGGGTGATACGCAGTATTTT. Residues: CASSQDPAGGDTQYF.

The V call is TRBV20-1, the J call TRBJ2-5, with D perhaps given as TRBD1 or TRBD2 (6 bases each). The CDR3 contains 13 residues. CDR1 DFQATT and CDR2 SNEGSKA come from the germline V gene (reference sequence). The V and J ends lost 6 bases and 2 bases respectively, with 13 bases between them. The CDR3 nucleotides read TGCAGTGCCGCGGGACATCGACAAGAGACCCAGTACTTC. Translation gives CSAAGHRQETQYF.